This T cell receptor beta chain was profiled in a study of CD8+CD57+ T cells in acquired aplastic anemia. CDR3 and TCR beta VDJ profiling relied on a genomic DNA template. TCRdb recomputed calls from the reads with MiXCR, one row per CDR3 protein. This table holds around 130,000 distinct CDR3 sequences, 50% to 60% found once. This clonotype has only a few counts. By flow cytometry, patients selected for sequencing had shown an expansion of CD8+CD57+ cells. Source material: sorted CD4+, CD8+, or CD8+CD57+ T cells (not recorded which) from PBMCs. The sequence derives from a human donor with aplastic anemia.

This CDR3 reads CASSTRGGYTF. Written as DNA, the CDR3 is TGTGCCAGTAGTACTAGGGGAGGCTACACCTTC. The chain is built from TRBV19 and TRBJ1-2; perhaps TRBD1 as D (5 bases). Looked up from germline, CDR1 is LNHDA and CDR2 is SQIVND (reference sequence). Deletions cut 4 bases from V and 8 bases from J, with 8 bases between. CDR3 size: 11 residues.